This T cell receptor (beta chain) was retrieved from a study of neoadjuvant nivolumab and ipilimumab in lung cancer. Study-level points and caveats: TCR clonality did not significantly correlate with pathologic tumor regression. From pretherapy to surgery, tumor richness and clonality rose with dual therapy. Resected-tumor TCR richness correlated positively with pretherapy blood richness.

The CDR3 totals 16 residues. The germline gives CDR1 SGHTS, CDR2 YDEGEE. V dropped 0 bases and J dropped 6; count of bases not matched to a gene: 7. The assay was immunoSEQ multiplex PCR, and TCRdb's table has in-frame clones only and misses some. The table includes around 20,000 clones, 60% to 85% detected once. Worth noting for this clone: Its specificity is not known.

The V call is TRBV5-8, the J call TRBJ2-3; 10 bases line up with TRBD1. Sequenced material: tumor tissue, taken after neoadjuvant nivolumab, alone or with ipilimumab, at or shortly before surgery. The receptor was derived from an adult with non-small cell lung cancer. The CDR3 region is CASSLGTGGNEDTQYF. For the CDR3, the DNA is TGTGCCAGCAGCTTGGGGACAGGGGGGAATGAGGATACGCAGTATTTT.